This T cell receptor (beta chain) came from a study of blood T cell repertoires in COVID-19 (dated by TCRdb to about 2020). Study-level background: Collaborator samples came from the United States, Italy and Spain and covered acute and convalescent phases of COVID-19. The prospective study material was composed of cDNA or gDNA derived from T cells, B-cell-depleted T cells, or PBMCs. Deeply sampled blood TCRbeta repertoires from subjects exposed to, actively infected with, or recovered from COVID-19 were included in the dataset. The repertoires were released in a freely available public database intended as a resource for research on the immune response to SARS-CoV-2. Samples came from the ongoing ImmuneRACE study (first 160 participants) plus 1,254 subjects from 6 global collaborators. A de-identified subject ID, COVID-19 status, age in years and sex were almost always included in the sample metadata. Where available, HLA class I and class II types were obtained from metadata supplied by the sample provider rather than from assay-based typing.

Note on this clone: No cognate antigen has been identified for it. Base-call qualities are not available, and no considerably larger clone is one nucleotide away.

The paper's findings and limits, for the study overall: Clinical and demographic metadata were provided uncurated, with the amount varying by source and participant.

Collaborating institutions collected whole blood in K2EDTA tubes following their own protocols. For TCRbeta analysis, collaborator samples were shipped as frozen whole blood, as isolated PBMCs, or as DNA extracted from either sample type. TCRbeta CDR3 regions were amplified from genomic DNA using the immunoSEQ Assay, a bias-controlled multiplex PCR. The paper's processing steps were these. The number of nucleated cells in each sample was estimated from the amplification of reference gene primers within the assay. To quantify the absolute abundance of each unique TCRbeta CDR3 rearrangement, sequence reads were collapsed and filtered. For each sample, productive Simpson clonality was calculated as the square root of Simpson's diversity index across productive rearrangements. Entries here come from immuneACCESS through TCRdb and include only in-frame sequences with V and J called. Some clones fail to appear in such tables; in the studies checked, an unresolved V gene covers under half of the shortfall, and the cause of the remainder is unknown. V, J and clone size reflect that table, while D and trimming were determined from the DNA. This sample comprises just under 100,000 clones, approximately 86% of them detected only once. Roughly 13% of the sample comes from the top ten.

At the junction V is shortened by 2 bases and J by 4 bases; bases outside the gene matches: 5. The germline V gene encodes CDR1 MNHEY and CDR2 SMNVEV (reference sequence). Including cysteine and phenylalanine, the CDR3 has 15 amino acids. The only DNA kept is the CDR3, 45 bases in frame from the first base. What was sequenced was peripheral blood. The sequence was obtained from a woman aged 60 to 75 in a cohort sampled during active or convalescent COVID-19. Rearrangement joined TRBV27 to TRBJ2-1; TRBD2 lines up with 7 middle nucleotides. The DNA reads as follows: TGTGCCAGCAGTTTAATCCCTAGCGGTTACAATGAGCAGTTCTTC. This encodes CASSLIPSGYNEQFF.